This T cell receptor (beta chain) was identified in a study of shared clonotypes between healthy human individuals. Trimming removed 4 bases from V and 0 bases from J; junction bases left unmatched: 8. The germline V gene has CDR1 SGHNT and CDR2 YYREEE (reference sequence). This CDR3 spans 18 amino acids. This clone was seen a handful of times. Evenly divided among several immunoSEQ plates was the genomic DNA of each subset. Data came from immunoSEQ multiplex PCR; TCRdb stores just in-frame clones and leaves some out. The repertoire consists of some 490,000 clones, with 81% occurring once and the leading ten covering 12%.

The receptor's source is a woman aged 40-49 years in good health. Some clones in this sample may be carry-over from other donors' samples. The sample taken for sequencing was PBMCs. The rearrangement uses TRBV5-4 and TRBJ2-1; TRBD1 agrees at 12 bases. CDR3 nucleotides: TGTGCCAGCAGCATCCTGGGACAGGGGGCAGTCTCCTACAATGAGCAGTTCTTC. Encoded protein: CASSILGQGAVSYNEQFF.